The clone carrying this T cell receptor (beta chain) was counted a single time. This CDR3 comprises 18 residues. The germline CDR1 and CDR2 sequences are GTSNPN and SVGIG (reference sequence). Trimming shortened V by 1 base and J by 2 bases, and 21 bases separated the two germline ends. These data come from a study of blood T cell repertoires in COVID-19. Study-level information: PBMCs, B-cell-depleted T cells, or T cells were the source of the cDNA or gDNA that made up the material.

As originally analysed: The authors estimated nucleated cell counts from reference gene primer amplification. Sequencing was performed with immunoSEQ multiplex PCR; in TCRdb, only in-frame clones are kept and a portion is missing. V and J calls plus clone size are reproduced from that table; the DNA served to infer D and trimming. The table includes 80,000 to 100,000 clones, about 80% detected once. The genes are TRBV30 and TRBJ2-1, with a weak D call TRBD2 (5 bases). The specimen was peripheral blood. This clonotype originated in a human donor in a cohort sampled during active COVID-19. CDR3 in DNA: TGTGCCTGGAGTGGATCGCCGGAACTAGGAGTTGCCTACAATGAGCAGTTCTTC. Amino acid sequence: CAWSGSPELGVAYNEQFF.